The 24 T cell receptor beta chains reported below all come from one sample, sequenced in a study of cytomegalovirus exposure and HLA in healthy donors. The PCR was carried out with 60 Vbeta primers and 13 Jbeta primers. Profiled with immunoSEQ multiplex PCR; TCRdb holds only in-frame clones, not every one. The sample gives about 160,000 clones, around 80% of which show up once; 1.2% is in the top ten. Source material: PBMCs. Receptor source: a boy aged 2 to 9 in good health and CMV-seronegative.

V gene TRBV5-1 combines with J gene TRBJ1-1; possible D gene TRBD1, 6 bases. V dropped 0 bases and J dropped 5 bases, with 11 bases sitting between them. The CDR3 contains 14 residues. Germline CDR1 is SGHRS and CDR2 is YFSETQ. CDR3 nucleotides: TGCGCCAGCAGCTTGGTAGGGGGAGGGACTGAAGCTTTCTTT. Protein sequence: CASSLVGGGTEAFF.

The chain carries TRBV20-1 and TRBJ2-7, with D tentatively TRBD1 (6 bases). Germline V gene lookup returns CDR1 DFQATT and CDR2 SNEGSKA (reference sequence). CDR3 size: 11 residues. V lost 2 bases, J lost 7 bases, and 9 bases lay in between. The CDR3 region has the DNA TGCAGTGCTAGATCACAGGGAGAGCAGTACGTC. It is translated as CSARSQGEQYV.

The chain uses TRBV30 and TRBJ2-3; TRBD2 agrees at 7 bases. CDR1 GTSNPN and CDR2 SVGIG come from the germline V gene (reference sequence). The trim removed 3 bases at V and 1 base at J, leaving 1 base unmatched. The CDR3 is made up of 13 amino acids. The CDR3 nucleotides read TGTGCCTGGAGCCGGGGGGGCACAGATACGCAGTATTTT. It yields the protein CAWSRGGTDTQYF.

CDR3: CATSSRLAVRGETQYF. DNA for the CDR3: TGTGCCACCAGCTCCCGACTAGCGGTCCGAGGGGAGACCCAGTACTTC. The chain carries TRBV15 and TRBJ2-5; 9 bases fit TRBD2. The length of the CDR3 is 16 residues. V lost 5 bases to trimming and J lost 5 bases; unmatched junction nucleotides: 12. The germline gives CDR1 LNHNV, CDR2 YYDKDF (reference sequence).

The V and J genes are TRBV6-1 and TRBJ1-2; perhaps TRBD1 as D (6 bases). Germline-derived CDR1 and CDR2 are MNHNS and SASEGT. CDR3 length equals 15 residues. Trimming pared 6 bases from V and 5 bases from J, leaving 19 bases between. The CDR3 spells CASSQQQGVYYGYTF. CDR3 DNA sequence: TGTGCCAGCAGCCAACAACAGGGCGTATATTATGGCTACACCTTC.

The chain carries TRBV7-2 and TRBJ2-1, with D possibly being TRBD2 (5 bases). The CDR3 consists of 16 residues. Germline loops: CDR1 SGHTA, CDR2 FQGNSA. V was trimmed by 7 bases and J by 4 bases, leaving 20 bases between them. The CDR3 DNA is TGTGCCAGCACCCTGAGTGTTCTAGCCTCGTACAATGAGCAGTTCTTC. This encodes CASTLSVLASYNEQFF.

About this clone: The identical CDR3 is also encoded by other nucleotide sequences in the sample. The chain uses TRBV27 and TRBJ1-2, with D possibly matching TRBD1 (5 bases). V was trimmed by 3 bases and J by 8 bases, leaving 10 bases between them. The CDR3 is made up of 12 amino acids. Germline V gene sequence: CDR1 MNHEY, CDR2 SMNVEV (reference sequence). DNA of the CDR3: TGTGCCAGCAGTTTTCGGGGGGGAGGCTACACCTTC. Translation: CASSFRGGGYTF.

The chain employs TRBV30 and TRBJ1-1, with unresolved D. Germline lookup yields CDR1 GTSNPN and CDR2 SVGIG (reference sequence). The CDR3 runs 13 residues. The V end was cut by 2 bases, the J end by 8 bases, with 15 bases between. The CDR3 DNA reads as TGTGCCTGGAGTTCCTCCTCGGCGGGAGAAGCTTTCTTT. It specifies CAWSSSSAGEAFF.

This clone appeared a single time. The chain is built from TRBV10-3 and TRBJ2-3, with TRBD2 identical over 7 bases. The germline gives CDR1 ENHRY, CDR2 SYGVKD. The ends lost 0 bases at V and 2 bases at J; junction bases unmatched: 5. This CDR3 is built from 16 residues. CDR3: CAISESGGGATDTQYF. The DNA of the CDR3 is TGTGCCATCAGTGAGTCGGGCGGGGGAGCCACAGATACGCAGTATTTT.

This chain links TRBV6-6 with TRBJ1-1; tentative D call: TRBD1 (6 bases). There are 14 residues in the CDR3. Germline CDR1 and CDR2: MNHNY and SVGAGI (reference sequence). Trimming took 7 bases from V and 5 from J, leaving 17 bases between them. This CDR3 reads CASTEAGETTEAFF. The CDR3 DNA follows: TGTGCCAGCACCGAGGCAGGGGAAACGACTGAAGCTTTCTTT.

This chain joins TRBV6-6 and TRBJ2-7; 10 bases match TRBD2. J was trimmed by 6 bases and V by 3 bases; bases with no gene match: 8. CDR1 is MNHNY and CDR2 is SVGAGI in the germline V gene (reference sequence). The CDR3 length is 15 residues. The CDR3 DNA sequence: TGTGCCAGCAGTTATTCTAGCGGGGGTCGGATCGAGCAGTACGTC. Translation: CASSYSSGGRIEQYV.

This sequence joins TRBV30 and TRBJ2-2, with 9 bases identical to TRBD2. J lost 6 bases, V lost 0 bases, and 14 bases had no gene match. This CDR3 comprises 18 residues. Germline V lookup: CDR1 GTSNPN, CDR2 SVGIG (reference sequence). CDR3 coding DNA: TGTGCCTGGAGTGTACGCCGACGGGGGCAGCGGGAGGCCGGGGAGCTGTTTTTT. The encoded protein is CAWSVRRRGQREAGELFF.

This rearrangement joins TRBV23-1 to TRBJ1-5, with 8 bases that match TRBD1. TRBV23-1 is labeled an ORF, and its function is uncertain. V was pared by 4 bases and J by 3 bases, with 8 bases of the junction left unmatched. This CDR3 region has 16 residues. CDR3 DNA sequence: TGCGCCAGCAGTCCTACGGGGGGACAGGTCAATCAGCCCCAGCATTTT. It specifies CASSPTGGQVNQPQHF.

J is TRBJ1-1 and V is TRBV27, with TRBD1 matching 7 bases. The CDR3 length is 14 residues. The V gene end was trimmed by 6 bases and the J gene end by 4 bases; junction bases not matched to a gene: 8. Per the germline V gene, CDR1 is MNHEY and CDR2 is SMNVEV (reference sequence). The DNA of the CDR3 is TGTGCCAGCAGCCCTAATACAGGGGTCACTGAAGCTTTCTTT. Its protein is CASSPNTGVTEAFF.

This chain links TRBV18 with TRBJ2-7; 11 positions agree with TRBD2. CDR1 is KGHSH and CDR2 is LQKENI in the germline V gene. The CDR3 extends over 17 amino acids. V shed 1 base, J shed 0 bases, and the junction held 5 bases outside the gene matches. The DNA for the CDR3 is TGTGCCAGCTCACCACGTCCCACTAGCGGGAGCTCCTACGAGCAGTACTTC. This encodes CASSPRPTSGSSYEQYF.

This clone was seen once. J is TRBJ2-1 and V is TRBV9, with 11 bases matching TRBD2. V was clipped by 0 bases and J by 6 bases; unmatched bases: 5. The germline CDR1 and CDR2 sequences are SGDLS and YYNGEE. The CDR3 spans 16 residues. The CDR3 DNA reads as TGTGCCAGCAGCGTAGCGTTAGCGGGGGGGATCAATGAGCAGTTCTTC. This encodes CASSVALAGGINEQFF.

This clone was counted between two and nine times. The chain joins TRBV28 to TRBJ1-1, with TRBD1 matching over 7 bases. CDR1 is MDHEN and CDR2 is SYDVKM in the germline V gene. The CDR3 runs 15 residues. Unmatched junction bases numbered 15, after V lost 3 bases and J lost 11 bases. The CDR3 region has the DNA TGTGCCAGCAGTTTCTCGACAGGGCTGATCACGACGGCTTTCTTT. It encodes CASSFSTGLITTAFF.

The chain carries TRBV12-5 and TRBJ2-5; 8 bases are shared with TRBD2. The CDR3 spans 16 residues. Germline-derived CDR1 and CDR2 are LGHNT and FRNRAP. V lost 5 bases to trimming and J lost 7 bases; unmatched junction nucleotides: 15. CDR3 sequence (DNA): TGTGCTAGTGGTCCTCCGGGACTAGTGGGAGGAGGGACCCAGTACTTC. Encoded protein: CASGPPGLVGGGTQYF.

The V and J genes are TRBV27 and TRBJ2-1; TRBD1 matches 8 bases. The V and J ends lost 0 bases and 5 bases, in that order; junction bases with no gene match: 12. CDR1 MNHEY and CDR2 SMNVEV come from the germline V gene (reference sequence). This CDR3 is built from 18 residues. The CDR3 DNA reads as TGTGCCAGCAGTTTATCGACCGTTCTTTTGGACAGGGACAATGAGCAGTTCTTC. This translates into CASSLSTVLLDRDNEQFF.

The chain joins TRBV4-3 to TRBJ2-4, with unresolved D. The ends were cut back, 0 bases at V and 7 bases at J, with 7 bases in the middle. Germline V gene sequence: CDR1 LGHNA, CDR2 YSLEER. The CDR3 is 13 amino acids. Here the CDR3 DNA reads TGCGCCAGCAGCCAAGATCTGAGGAACATTCAGTACTTC. It yields the protein CASSQDLRNIQYF.

Points on this clone: One junction end disagrees with the germline gene, perhaps due to a read error. The gene calls are TRBV4-2 and TRBJ2-2, with D possibly TRBD2 on 5 matching bases. CDR3 length: 16 amino acids. Germline-derived CDR1 and CDR2 are LGHNA and YNFKEQ. The CDR3 region is CASSQVTGANTGELFF. The CDR3 DNA reads TGTGCCAGCAGTCAAGTGACCGGGGCGAACACCGGGGAGCTGTTTTTT.

The chain combines TRBV27 with TRBJ2-1; D remains unclear. The germline V gene encodes CDR1 MNHEY and CDR2 SMNVEV (reference sequence). The V end was cut by 7 bases, the J end by 0 bases, with 7 bases between. The CDR3 runs to 13 residues. CDR3 loop: CASTTGSYNEQFF. CDR3 bases: TGTGCCAGCACTACGGGCTCCTACAATGAGCAGTTCTTC.

For this clone: An end of the junction differs from the germline gene, which may be a read error. The rearrangement uses TRBV5-4 and TRBJ1-1, with D unclear. The CDR3 runs to 12 residues. Germline V CDR1 and CDR2: SGHNT, YYREEE (reference sequence). CDR3: CASSLVIKSLAF. DNA for the CDR3: TGTGCCAGCAGCTTGGTAATTAAGTCCCTGGCCTTT.

The rearrangement joins TRBV30 to TRBJ1-6; D perhaps matches TRBD1 (6 bases). With 4 bases removed from V and 4 bases from J, the gap between germline ends came to 14 bases. The CDR3 spans 15 residues. CDR1 GTSNPN and CDR2 SVGIG come from the germline V gene (reference sequence). CDR3 nucleotides: TGTGCCTGGACGACCGGGACACCTTATAATTCACCCCTCCACTTT. Its protein is CAWTTGTPYNSPLHF.